This T cell receptor beta chain originates from a study of cytomegalovirus exposure and HLA in healthy donors. It was with 60 Vbeta and 13 Jbeta primers that the PCR ran. Method: immunoSEQ multiplex PCR; TCRdb's copy keeps in-frame clones and lacks some. The table lists 150,000 to 200,000 clones, 65% to 85% of them singletons. Donors likely had unrecorded immune exposures despite being nominally healthy when sampled. Study-level results: Most observed TCR sequences were rare, whereas some public TCRs were detected in many donors. The authors later found most CMV-associated TCR beta chains appeared HLA-restricted. Some segments of the V type, notably TRBV6-2 and TRBV6-3, were excluded as indistinguishable.

Germline CDR1 SGHVS, CDR2 FQNEAQ. The trim removed 2 bases at V and 6 bases at J, leaving 11 bases unmatched. The CDR3 is 17 residues long. Concerning this clone itself: What it binds is unknown.

Sequencing was done on a sample of PBMCs. This TCR was sampled from a man aged 50 to 60 in good health and CMV-seropositive. This chain uses TRBV7-8 with TRBJ2-1, with 9 positions matching TRBD2. CDR3 in amino acids: CASSLYLRGRAGNEQFF. For the CDR3, the DNA is TGTGCCAGCAGCTTATACCTCCGCGGGAGGGCCGGCAATGAGCAGTTCTTC.